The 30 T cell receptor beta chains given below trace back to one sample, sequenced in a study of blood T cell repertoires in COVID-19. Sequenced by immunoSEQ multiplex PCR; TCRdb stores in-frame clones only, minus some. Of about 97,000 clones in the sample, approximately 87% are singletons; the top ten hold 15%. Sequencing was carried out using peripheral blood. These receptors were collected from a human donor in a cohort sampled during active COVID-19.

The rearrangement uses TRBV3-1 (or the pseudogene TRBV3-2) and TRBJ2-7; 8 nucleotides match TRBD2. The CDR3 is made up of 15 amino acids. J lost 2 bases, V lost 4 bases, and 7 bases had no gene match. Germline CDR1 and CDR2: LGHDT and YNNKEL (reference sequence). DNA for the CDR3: TGTGCCAGCAGCCTGGGAACTAGCGGAGCCTACGAGCAGTACTTC. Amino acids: CASSLGTSGAYEQYF.

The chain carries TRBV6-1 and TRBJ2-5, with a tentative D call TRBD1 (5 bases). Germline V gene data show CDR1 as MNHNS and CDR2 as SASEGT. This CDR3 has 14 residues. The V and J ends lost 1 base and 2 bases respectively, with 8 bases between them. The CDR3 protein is CASSEDHRQETQYF. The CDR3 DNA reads TGTGCCAGCAGTGAAGATCACAGGCAAGAGACCCAGTACTTC.

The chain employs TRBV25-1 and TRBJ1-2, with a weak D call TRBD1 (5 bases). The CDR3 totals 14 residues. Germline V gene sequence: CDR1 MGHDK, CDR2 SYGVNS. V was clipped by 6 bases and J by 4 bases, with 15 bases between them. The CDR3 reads CASRPPGGGYGYTF. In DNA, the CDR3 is TGTGCCAGCAGGCCCCCCGGGGGGGGCTATGGCTACACCTTC.

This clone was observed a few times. CDR3 sequence (DNA): TGTGCCAGCAGTTTAGTCCAGGGTTCCTACGAGCAGTACTTC. Translating it yields CASSLVQGSYEQYF. The rearrangement joins TRBV27 to TRBJ2-7; D is possibly TRBD1 (5 bases). V lost 2 bases and J 1 base, leaving 9 bases between the germline ends. This CDR3 comprises 14 residues. Germline V gene sequence: CDR1 MNHEY, CDR2 SMNVEV (reference sequence).

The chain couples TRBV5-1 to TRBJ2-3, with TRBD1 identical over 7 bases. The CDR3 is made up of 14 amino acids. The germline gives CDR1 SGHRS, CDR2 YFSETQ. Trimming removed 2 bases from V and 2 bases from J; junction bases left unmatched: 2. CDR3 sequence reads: CASSFGQDTDTQYF. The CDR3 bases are TGCGCCAGCAGCTTTGGACAGGACACAGATACGCAGTATTTT.

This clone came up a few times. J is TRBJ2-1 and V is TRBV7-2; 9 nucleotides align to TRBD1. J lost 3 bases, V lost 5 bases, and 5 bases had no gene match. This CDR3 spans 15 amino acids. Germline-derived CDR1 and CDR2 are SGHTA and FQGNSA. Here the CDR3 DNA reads TGTGCCAGCAGCCGTGGGACAGGGAGCTACAATGAGCAGTTCTTC. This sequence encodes CASSRGTGSYNEQFF. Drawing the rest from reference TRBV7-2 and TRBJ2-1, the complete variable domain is GAGVSQSPSNKVTEKGKDVELRCDPISGHTALYWYRQSLGQGLEFLIYFQGNSAPDKSGLPSDRFSAERTGGSVSTLTIQRTQQEDSAVYLCASSRGTGSYNEQFFGPGTRLTVL.

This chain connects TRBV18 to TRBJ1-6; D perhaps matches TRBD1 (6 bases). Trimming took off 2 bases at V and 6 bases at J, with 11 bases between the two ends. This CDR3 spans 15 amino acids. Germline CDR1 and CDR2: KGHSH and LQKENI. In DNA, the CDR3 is TGTGCCAGCTCACCAGTGGCAGGGGTTAATTCACCCCTCCACTTT. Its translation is CASSPVAGVNSPLHF.

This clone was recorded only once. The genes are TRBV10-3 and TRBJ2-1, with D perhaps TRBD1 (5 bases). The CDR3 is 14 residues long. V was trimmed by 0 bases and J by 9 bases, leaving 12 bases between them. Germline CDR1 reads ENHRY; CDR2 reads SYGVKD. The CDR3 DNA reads TGTGCCATCAGTGAGTCGAAAAGGGGAACTGAGCAGTTCTTC. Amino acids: CAISESKRGTEQFF.

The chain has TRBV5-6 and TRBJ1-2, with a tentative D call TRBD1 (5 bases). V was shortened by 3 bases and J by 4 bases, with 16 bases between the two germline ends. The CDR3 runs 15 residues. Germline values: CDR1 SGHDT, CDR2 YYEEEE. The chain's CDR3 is CASSWAGQGAYGYTF. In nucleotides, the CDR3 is TGTGCCAGCAGCTGGGCTGGGCAGGGCGCCTATGGCTACACCTTC.

CDR3 DNA sequence: TGTGCCAGCAGTATGACGGGACAGGGTGGCACCTTC. Protein product: CASSMTGQGGTF. The chain recombines TRBV2 with TRBJ1-2; 9 nucleotides align to TRBD1. The length of the CDR3 is 12 residues. With 5 bases clipped from V and 13 bases from J, the junction kept 8 bases outside the gene matches. Germline-derived CDR1 and CDR2 are SNHLY and FYNNEI.

The CDR3 nucleotides read TGTGCCAGTAGTAGACGGGAGGGCTCCCGGGAGACCCAGTACTTC. It yields the protein CASSRREGSRETQYF. The genes are TRBV19 and TRBJ2-5, with 8 bases fitting TRBD2. V dropped 4 bases and J dropped 5; count of bases not matched to a gene: 9. The CDR3 has 15 amino acids. The germline V gene encodes CDR1 LNHDA and CDR2 SQIVND (reference sequence).

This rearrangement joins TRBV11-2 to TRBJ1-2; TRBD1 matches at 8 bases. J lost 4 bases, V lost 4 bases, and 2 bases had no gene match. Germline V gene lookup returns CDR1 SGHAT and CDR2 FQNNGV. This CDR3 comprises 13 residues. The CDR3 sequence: CASSSGQGYGYTF. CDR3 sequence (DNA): TGTGCCAGCAGCTCAGGACAGGGCTATGGCTACACCTTC.

The CDR3 here is CSASPHQRTYDNEQFF. The DNA for the CDR3 is TGCAGTGCTAGTCCCCATCAGCGGACGTACGACAATGAGCAGTTCTTC. The chain carries TRBV20-1 and TRBJ2-1; tentative D call: TRBD2 (5 bases). CDR3 size: 16 residues. V was shortened by 3 bases and J by 5 bases, with 20 bases between the two germline ends. Germline V CDR1 and CDR2: DFQATT, SNEGSKA (reference sequence).

CDR3 coding DNA: TGTGCCAGCAGCCAAGCCGCTCTAGCGGTCTACAATGAGCAGTTCTTC. Its translation: CASSQAALAVYNEQFF. This sequence joins TRBV4-2 and TRBJ2-1, with TRBD2 identical over 7 bases. Trimming took 1 base from V and 3 from J; bases not matched to a gene: 6. Germline loops: CDR1 LGHNA, CDR2 YNFKEQ. The CDR3 sequence is 16 residues long.

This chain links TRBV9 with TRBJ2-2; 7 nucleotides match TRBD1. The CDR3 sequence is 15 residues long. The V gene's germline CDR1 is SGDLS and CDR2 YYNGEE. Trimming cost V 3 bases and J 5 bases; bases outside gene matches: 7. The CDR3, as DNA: TGTGCCAGCAGCGGGGACAGTTCTCTGACCGGGGAGCTGTTTTTT. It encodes CASSGDSSLTGELFF.

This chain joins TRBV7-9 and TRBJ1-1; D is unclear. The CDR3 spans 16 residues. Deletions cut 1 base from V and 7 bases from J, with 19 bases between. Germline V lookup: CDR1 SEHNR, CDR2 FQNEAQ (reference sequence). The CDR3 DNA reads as TGTGCCAGCAGCTTAGGCTGGGGAGGTCGGCGGGTTGAAGCTTTCTTT. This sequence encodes CASSLGWGGRRVEAFF.

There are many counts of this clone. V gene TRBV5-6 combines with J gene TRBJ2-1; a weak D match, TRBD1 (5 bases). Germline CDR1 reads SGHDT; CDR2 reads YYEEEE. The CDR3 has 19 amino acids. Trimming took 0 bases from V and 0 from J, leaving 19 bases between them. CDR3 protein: CASSLGGHVFLSSYNEQFF. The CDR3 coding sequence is TGTGCCAGCAGCTTGGGCGGACACGTTTTTTTAAGCTCCTACAATGAGCAGTTCTTC.

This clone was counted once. The CDR3 protein is CASSPGLPNYGYTF. CDR3 nucleotide sequence: TGTGCCAGCAGCCCGGGTCTACCTAACTATGGCTACACCTTC. V gene TRBV5-6 combines with J gene TRBJ1-2, with unresolved D. The CDR3 is made up of 14 amino acids. V gave up 4 bases and J gave up 0 bases, with 10 bases separating them. Germline V gives CDR1 SGHDT, CDR2 YYEEEE.

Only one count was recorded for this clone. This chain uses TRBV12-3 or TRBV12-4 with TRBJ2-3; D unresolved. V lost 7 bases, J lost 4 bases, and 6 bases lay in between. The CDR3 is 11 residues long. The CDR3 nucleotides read TGTGCCAGCACCCCTTCAGATACGCAGTATTTT. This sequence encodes CASTPSDTQYF.

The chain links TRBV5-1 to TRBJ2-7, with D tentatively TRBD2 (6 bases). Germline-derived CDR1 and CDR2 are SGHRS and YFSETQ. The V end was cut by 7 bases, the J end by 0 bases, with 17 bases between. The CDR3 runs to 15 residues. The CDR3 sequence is CASGKRGGLSYEQYF. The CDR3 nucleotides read TGCGCCAGCGGGAAAAGGGGAGGACTCTCCTACGAGCAGTACTTC.

The CDR3 loop reads CASSLSPSSYNEQFF. CDR3 nucleotide sequence: TGCGCCAGCAGCCTCTCCCCTAGCTCCTACAATGAGCAGTTCTTC. The chain has TRBV4-3 and TRBJ2-1; D not certain. The CDR3 is made up of 15 amino acids. V was trimmed by 4 bases and J by 0 bases, leaving 10 bases between them. Germline lookup yields CDR1 LGHNA and CDR2 YSLEER.

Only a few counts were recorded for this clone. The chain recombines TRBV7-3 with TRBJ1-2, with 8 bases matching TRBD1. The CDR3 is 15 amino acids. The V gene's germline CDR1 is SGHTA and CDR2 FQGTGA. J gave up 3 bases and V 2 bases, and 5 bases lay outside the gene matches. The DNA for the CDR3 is TGTGCCAGCAGCTTACCATCAGGGGGCGACTATGGCTACACCTTC. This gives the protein CASSLPSGGDYGYTF. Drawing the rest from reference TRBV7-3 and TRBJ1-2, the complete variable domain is GAGVSQTPSNKVTEKGKYVELRCDPISGHTALYWYRQSLGQGPEFLIYFQGTGAADDSGLPNDRFFAVRPEGSVSTLKIQRTERGDSAVYLCASSLPSGGDYGYTFGSGTRLTVV.

CDR3 nucleotides: TGTGCCAGCTCACCAAATTGGCCGTCCTCTGGAAACACCATATATTTT. Translating it yields CASSPNWPSSGNTIYF. The chain couples TRBV18 to TRBJ1-3, with D unresolved. The V gene lost 2 bases and the J gene lost 0 bases, with 11 bases spanning the gap. Germline V gene data show CDR1 as KGHSH and CDR2 as LQKENI. CDR3 length: 16 residues.

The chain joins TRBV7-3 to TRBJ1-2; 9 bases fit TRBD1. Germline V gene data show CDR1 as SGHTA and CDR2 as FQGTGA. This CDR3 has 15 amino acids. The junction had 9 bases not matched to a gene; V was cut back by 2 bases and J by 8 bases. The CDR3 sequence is CASSLGRDREEGYTF. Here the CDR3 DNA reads TGTGCCAGCAGCTTAGGCCGGGACAGGGAAGAGGGCTACACCTTC.

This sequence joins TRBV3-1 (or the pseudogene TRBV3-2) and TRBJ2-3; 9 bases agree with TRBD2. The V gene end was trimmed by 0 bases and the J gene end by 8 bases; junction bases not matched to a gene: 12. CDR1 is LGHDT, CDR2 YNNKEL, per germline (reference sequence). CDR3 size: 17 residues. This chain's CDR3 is CASSQESRSGGPSTQYF. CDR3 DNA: TGTGCCAGCAGCCAAGAGAGTAGGAGCGGGGGGCCCAGTACGCAGTATTTT.

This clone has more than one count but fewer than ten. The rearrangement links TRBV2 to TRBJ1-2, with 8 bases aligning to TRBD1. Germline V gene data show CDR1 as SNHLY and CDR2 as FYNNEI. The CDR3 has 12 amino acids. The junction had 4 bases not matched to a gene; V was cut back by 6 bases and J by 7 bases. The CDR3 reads CASRYDRGGYTF. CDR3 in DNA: TGTGCCAGCAGATACGACAGGGGTGGCTACACCTTC. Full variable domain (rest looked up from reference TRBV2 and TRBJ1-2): EPEVTQTPSHQVTQMGQEVILRCVPISNHLYFYWYRQILGQKVEFLVSFYNNEISEKSEIFDDQFSVERPDGSNFTLKIRSTKLEDSAMYFCASRYDRGGYTFGSGTRLTVV.

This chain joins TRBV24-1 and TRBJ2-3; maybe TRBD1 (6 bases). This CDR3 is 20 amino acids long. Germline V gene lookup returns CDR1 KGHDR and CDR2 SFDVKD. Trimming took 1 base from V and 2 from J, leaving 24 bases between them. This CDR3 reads CATSDFKGDIAGKTTDTQYF. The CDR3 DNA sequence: TGTGCCACCAGTGATTTTAAGGGGGATATAGCAGGAAAGACCACAGATACGCAGTATTTT.

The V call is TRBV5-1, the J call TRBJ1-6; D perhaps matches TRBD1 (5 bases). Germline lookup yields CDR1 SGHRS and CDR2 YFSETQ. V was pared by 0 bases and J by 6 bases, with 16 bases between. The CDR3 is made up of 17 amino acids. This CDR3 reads CASSLVTITGANSPLHF. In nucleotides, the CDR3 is TGCGCCAGCAGCTTGGTTACGATAACAGGCGCTAATTCACCCCTCCACTTT.

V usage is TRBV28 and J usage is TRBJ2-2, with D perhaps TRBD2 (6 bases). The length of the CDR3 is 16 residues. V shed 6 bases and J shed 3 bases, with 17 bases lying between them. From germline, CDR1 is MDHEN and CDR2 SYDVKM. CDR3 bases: TGTGCCAGCAGCCGAGTCCCGGGACTCCACACCGGGGAGCTGTTTTTT. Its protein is CASSRVPGLHTGELFF.

CDR3 loop: CASSLVAGGPDTQYF. The CDR3 DNA reads as TGTGCCAGCAGCTTAGTAGCGGGAGGACCAGATACGCAGTATTTT. V gene TRBV3-1 (or the pseudogene TRBV3-2) combines with J gene TRBJ2-3; TRBD2 agrees at 10 bases. The V gene's germline CDR1 is LGHDT and CDR2 YNNKEL (reference sequence). V lost 5 bases, J lost 4 bases, and 6 bases stayed unmatched. The CDR3 is 15 amino acids.